Below, 23 T cell receptor beta chains from the same sample are listed, as sequenced in a study of T cells in Graves' hyperthyroidism and ophthalmopathy. Amplification of TCR beta CDR3 regions used RNA as the template. When the TCR CDR3 underwent first-round RT-PCR, the HTBI primer set was used. TCRdb re-called the multiplex PCR reads through MiXCR, storing one row per CDR3 protein. The sample lists about 480,000 distinct CDR3 sequences; about 24% were seen once. The sequencing input was blood. All receptors derive from a woman in her 30s with Graves' ophthalmopathy.

The chain employs TRBV6-1 and TRBJ2-7, with 8 positions matching TRBD1. Germline CDR1 MNHNS, CDR2 SASEGT. The CDR3 runs 11 residues. Losses at the gene ends were 10 bases for V and 2 bases for J; bases not matched to a gene: 1. CDR3 loop: CAIQGAYEQYF. The DNA of the CDR3 is TGTGCCATACAGGGGGCCTACGAGCAGTACTTC.

This clonotype occurred many times. This chain uses TRBV6-5 with TRBJ2-7, with D hard to call. V shed 7 bases and J shed 3 bases, with 19 bases lying between them. The CDR3 sequence is 15 residues long. CDR1 and CDR2 from the germline V gene are MNHEY and SVGAGI. As DNA, the CDR3 is TGTGCCAGCATTAAGGGCCCTAAACGCCTCTACGAGCAGTACTTC. It encodes CASIKGPKRLYEQYF.

Regarding this clonotype: At one end, the junction sequence differs from germline, possibly due to a read error. The chain combines TRBV6-5 with TRBJ2-6; D perhaps matches TRBD2 (6 bases). Germline V gene sequence: CDR1 MNHEY, CDR2 SVGAGI. The CDR3 spans 16 residues. CDR3 sequence (DNA): TGCGCCAGCAGTTACTTTGCGGGGACTGGGGCCAACGTCCTGACTTTC. Protein: CASSYFAGTGANVLTF.

This clonotype was found many times. The rearrangement links TRBV27 to TRBJ1-2; the D gene is possibly TRBD1 (6 bases). The germline V and J ends were trimmed by 4 bases and 4 bases, with 13 bases remaining between them. Germline V gene data show CDR1 as MNHEY and CDR2 as SMNVEV (reference sequence). CDR3 length: 14 residues. In DNA form, the CDR3 reads TGTGCCAGCAGTTCATTACAGGGCTTCTATGGCTACACCTTC. It is translated as CASSSLQGFYGYTF.

This clonotype was detected many times. At one boundary the junction diverges from the germline segment, which might be a read error. The CDR3 DNA follows: TGTGCCAGCAGCCTGACAGGGTCGGGCTATGGCCACACCTTC. This codes for CASSLTGSGYGHTF. This chain uses TRBV3-1 with TRBJ1-2; 7 bases line up with TRBD1. Germline CDR1 and CDR2: LGHDT and YNNKEL (reference sequence). The CDR3 contains 14 residues.

This clonotype was picked up many times. The chain uses TRBV6-2 or TRBV6-3 and TRBJ2-5; D is perhaps TRBD1 (6 bases). The CDR3 is 16 amino acids. With 6 bases removed from V and 1 base from J, the gap between germline ends came to 18 bases. CDR1 and CDR2 from the germline V gene are MNHEY and SVGEGT. CDR3 residues: CASRRETGTIQETQYF. The CDR3 bases are TGTGCCAGCAGGAGAGAAACAGGGACCATCCAAGAGACCCAGTACTTC.

This clonotype was detected ten times or more. The rearrangement uses TRBV12-3 or TRBV12-4 and TRBJ1-2, with 7 positions matching TRBD1. V lost 8 bases to trimming and J lost 4 bases; unmatched junction nucleotides: 10. This CDR3 has 14 amino acids. CDR3 in amino acids: CASLKRTGGYGYTF. In DNA form, the CDR3 reads TGTGCCAGCCTCAAGCGGACAGGTGGCTATGGCTACACCTTC.

With regard to this clonotype: A read error may produce the germline difference seen at one junction end. This rearrangement joins TRBV7-9 to TRBJ2-5; the D is unclear. In germline, CDR1 is SEHNR, CDR2 FQNEAQ (reference sequence). The CDR3 loop spans 13 amino acids. CDR3 in DNA: TGTGCCAGCAGCTTAGAATATTTGGAGATCCAGTACTTC. Amino acid sequence: CASSLEYLEIQYF.

This clonotype was recorded at least ten times. V and J are TRBV9 and TRBJ1-3, with 10 bases that match TRBD1. Germline V gives CDR1 SGDLS, CDR2 YYNGEE. The CDR3 length is 16 residues. The trim removed 3 bases at V and 2 bases at J, leaving 5 bases unmatched. The CDR3 DNA follows: TGTGCCAGCAGCGCCGGGACAGGGGTGGCTGGAAACACCATATATTTT. This codes for CASSAGTGVAGNTIYF.

This clonotype came up many times. The chain links TRBV7-9 to TRBJ1-2, with D maybe TRBD1 (5 bases). The CDR3 spans 14 residues. V was shortened by 5 bases and J by 1 base, with 11 bases between the two germline ends. In germline, CDR1 is SEHNR, CDR2 FQNEAQ (reference sequence). The CDR3, as DNA: TGTGCCAGCAGCGAGACAGACAGTAACTATGGCTACACCTTC. Its protein product is CASSETDSNYGYTF.

The CDR3 sequence is CASSYRPFGYTF. In DNA form, the CDR3 reads TGTGCCAGCAGTTATCGGCCTTTCGGCTACACCTTC. This chain links TRBV6-5 with TRBJ1-2; D is unresolved. The CDR3 totals 12 residues. Germline V gene sequence: CDR1 MNHEY, CDR2 SVGAGI. Trimming removed 3 bases at V and 8 bases at J, with 10 bases between.

This clonotype was counted ten times or more. V usage is TRBV6-1 and J usage is TRBJ1-5, with D possibly matching TRBD1 (6 bases). The V end was cut by 6 bases, the J end by 2 bases, with 11 bases between. This CDR3 contains 14 residues. Germline CDR1 MNHNS, CDR2 SASEGT. CDR3 loop: CASRTRQGNQPQHF. DNA for the CDR3: TGTGCCAGCAGAACAAGACAGGGCAATCAGCCCCAGCATTTT.

The chain employs TRBV24-1 and TRBJ2-2; TRBD1 is a possible D gene (5 bases). Germline V gives CDR1 KGHDR, CDR2 SFDVKD. The CDR3 spans 15 residues. The ends were cut back, 1 base at V and 5 bases at J, with 10 bases in the middle. The CDR3 DNA reads TGTGCCACCAGTGATTTTCAGGGTCCGACCGGGGAGCTGTTTTTT. Translating gives CATSDFQGPTGELFF.

This clonotype came up a few times. The gene calls are TRBV5-1 and TRBJ1-2; no reliable D call. The CDR3 is made up of 15 amino acids. V lost 7 bases and J 1 base, leaving 17 bases between the germline ends. Germline V gives CDR1 SGHRS, CDR2 YFSETQ. DNA for the CDR3: TGCGCCAGCCGCCTCGCAGGAGGGCTTAACTATGGCTACACCTTC. It encodes CASRLAGGLNYGYTF.

In its sample, this clonotype was seen many times. This chain uses TRBV20-1 with TRBJ2-7, with 8 bases lining up with TRBD1. This CDR3 has 13 amino acids. Germline loops: CDR1 DFQATT, CDR2 SNEGSKA (reference sequence). DNA for the CDR3: TGCAGCGCCTTCCAGGGGGCCATCTACGAGCAGTACTTC. The encoded protein is CSAFQGAIYEQYF.

The sample holds one count of this clonotype. The chain's CDR3 is CSVEGAVNTEAFF. The CDR3 nucleotides are TGCAGCGTTGAAGGAGCGGTGAACACTGAAGCTTTCTTT. The chain couples TRBV29-1 to TRBJ1-1; no reliable D call. The germline V gene has CDR1 SQVTM and CDR2 ANQGSEA. CDR3 length equals 13 residues. V was shortened by 1 base and J by 0 bases, with 6 bases between the two germline ends.

There are many counts of this clonotype. The chain has TRBV28 and TRBJ1-2; D possibly corresponds to TRBD1 (6 bases). Germline V gives CDR1 MDHEN, CDR2 SYDVKM. The length of the CDR3 is 11 residues. V gave up 7 bases and J gave up 8 bases, with 11 bases separating them. CDR3 amino acids: CASNIGGGYTF. The CDR3 region has the DNA TGTGCCAGCAATATAGGGGGGGGCTACACCTTC.

This clonotype showed up many times. The rearrangement links TRBV29-1 to TRBJ2-5; tentative D call: TRBD1 (5 bases). The CDR3 extends over 13 amino acids. Trimming stripped 4 bases from V and 1 base from J, with 10 bases between. The germline CDR1 and CDR2 sequences are SQVTM and ANQGSEA. The CDR3 nucleotides are TGCAGCGTTGCTACAGGAGCCCAAGAGACCCAGTACTTC. Protein: CSVATGAQETQYF.

This clonotype was detected many times. This sequence joins TRBV7-3 and TRBJ1-3; D remains ambiguous. Between the trimmed V and J ends, which lost 1 base and 0 bases, there was a span of 7 bases. Germline loops: CDR1 SGHTA, CDR2 FQGTGA. This CDR3 region has 15 residues. CDR3 in DNA: TGTGCCAGCAGCTTAAGCGGGTACTCTGGAAACACCATATATTTT. It specifies CASSLSGYSGNTIYF.

This clonotype was counted many times. This rearrangement joins TRBV24-1 to TRBJ2-5; 8 bases are a match to TRBD1. From germline, CDR1 is KGHDR and CDR2 SFDVKD. J gave up 5 bases and V 2 bases, and 9 bases lay outside the gene matches. The CDR3 extends over 16 amino acids. The CDR3 DNA reads TGTGCCACCAGTGATTGGATTACAGGGGGACTGGAGACCCAGTACTTC. Protein product: CATSDWITGGLETQYF.

At least ten counts were recorded for this clonotype. The rearrangement uses TRBV24-1 and TRBJ2-2; 9 positions match TRBD1. CDR3 length: 17 residues. Germline V lookup: CDR1 KGHDR, CDR2 SFDVKD. Trimming removed 4 bases from V and 3 bases from J; junction bases left unmatched: 8. DNA for the CDR3: TGTGCCACCAGTGACACTGGACAGGGGAGTTACACCGGGGAGCTGTTTTTT. Its translation: CATSDTGQGSYTGELFF.

The chain carries TRBV28 and TRBJ2-5; 7 bases map to TRBD2. The V gene's germline CDR1 is MDHEN and CDR2 SYDVKM. V lost 6 bases, J lost 5 bases, and 9 bases stayed unmatched. The CDR3 runs 14 residues. The CDR3 nucleotides read TGTGCCAGCAGAAGCAATGGGGAGGGGGAGACCCAGTACTTC. It encodes CASRSNGEGETQYF. The full variable domain, in which reference TRBV28 and TRBJ2-5 provide the parts outside the CDR3, is DVKVTQSSRYLVKRTGEKVFLECVQDMDHENMFWYRQDPGLGLRLIYFSYDVKMKEKGDIPEGYSVSREKKERFSLILESASTNQTSMYLCASRSNGEGETQYFGPGTRLLVL.

This clonotype was found a few times. Being one base from a much bigger clone, this may be a read error. No conserved phenylalanine or tryptophan ends this CDR3, so it is likely a read error. The V gene is TRBV6-5, the J gene TRBJ1-2, with D possibly matching TRBD1 (5 bases). This CDR3 is 16 amino acids long. Per germline, CDR1 MNHEY and CDR2 SVGAGI. Trimming took 2 bases from V and 0 from J, leaving 13 bases between them. The CDR3 DNA is TGTGCCAGCAGTTACGGGGCAGGAGATTCTAACTATGGCTACACCGTC. It is translated as CASSYGAGDSNYGYTV.